One T cell receptor (beta chain) is described in this entry. Under the authors' procedure: How many nucleated cells were present was estimated from reference gene primer amplification. Profiled with immunoSEQ multiplex PCR; TCRdb holds only in-frame clones, not every one. V, J and clone size are taken as reported in that table, and D and trimming were inferred from the DNA itself. The repertoire holds approximately 240,000 clones, with roughly 84% as singletons. This record belongs to a study of blood T cell repertoires in COVID-19. The sequenced material came from peripheral blood. The origin of this receptor is a man aged 50-60 years who had recovered from COVID-19.

The CDR3 region is CASTRKGQGNTGELFF. In DNA, the CDR3 is TGTGCCAGCACCCGAAAGGGACAGGGGAACACCGGGGAGCTGTTTTTT. This chain joins TRBV2 and TRBJ2-2; 9 nucleotides align to TRBD1. Trimming took 7 bases from V and 1 from J; bases not matched to a gene: 7. CDR3 length: 16 residues. From germline, CDR1 is SNHLY and CDR2 FYNNEI.